One sample yielded the 7 T cell receptor beta chains listed below, sequenced in a study of blood T cell repertoires in COVID-19. The method was immunoSEQ multiplex PCR; TCRdb's version includes in-frame clones alone and lacks a portion of them. The data contain a few hundred thousand clones, 86% of them singletons. The sample taken for sequencing was peripheral blood. All receptors derive from a man aged 18 to 29 with active or convalescent COVID-19.

V is TRBV9 and J is TRBJ1-2; 9 bases fit TRBD1. Germline CDR1 is SGDLS and CDR2 is YYNGEE. This CDR3 is built from 17 residues. V was clipped by 3 bases and J by 8 bases; unmatched bases: 17. The CDR3, as DNA: TGTGCCAGCAGCGCTCGAGGGGACAGGGAGGTGTCTATGGGCTACACCTTC. As protein: CASSARGDREVSMGYTF.

The rearrangement uses TRBV9 and TRBJ2-3, with a tentative D call TRBD2 (5 bases). Germline loops: CDR1 SGDLS, CDR2 YYNGEE. Trimming shortened V by 3 bases and J by 2 bases, and 7 bases separated the two germline ends. CDR3 length: 13 residues. DNA for the CDR3: TGTGCCAGCAGCGGTAGCGTCACAGATACGCAGTATTTT. Translation: CASSGSVTDTQYF. The full variable domain, with the rest looked up from reference TRBV9 and TRBJ2-3, is DSGVTQTPKHLITATGQRVTLRCSPRSGDLSVYWYQQSLDQGLQFLIQYYNGEERAKGNILERFSAQQFPDLHSELNLSSLELGDSALYFCASSGSVTDTQYFGPGTRLTVL.

This rearrangement joins TRBV6-5 to TRBJ1-2, with D possibly being TRBD1 (6 bases). The germline V gene encodes CDR1 MNHEY and CDR2 SVGAGI. The CDR3 has 13 amino acids. V lost 7 bases, J lost 2 bases, and 11 bases lay in between. The CDR3, as DNA: TGTGCCAGCAAAAATACAGGGAACTATGGCTACACCTTC. It translates to CASKNTGNYGYTF.

This rearrangement joins TRBV10-3 to TRBJ1-1, with TRBD1 as a possible D gene (5 bases). Trimming left V 5 bases short and J 4 bases short, with 11 bases between. The CDR3 is 13 residues long. Germline-derived CDR1 and CDR2 are ENHRY and SYGVKD. CDR3 DNA sequence: TGTGCCATCAGTCAGGGAACGCGCACTGAAGCTTTCTTT. This codes for CAISQGTRTEAFF.

CDR3 loop: CSASAQGGWKETQYF. CDR3 coding DNA: TGCAGTGCTAGTGCGCAGGGAGGGTGGAAAGAGACCCAGTACTTC. This sequence joins TRBV20-1 and TRBJ2-5, with 7 bases aligning to TRBD2. V was clipped by 3 bases and J by 3 bases; unmatched bases: 10. The CDR3 spans 15 residues. The germline V gene has CDR1 DFQATT and CDR2 SNEGSKA (reference sequence).

The gene calls are TRBV4-2 and TRBJ1-5, with 7 bases matching TRBD1. Germline loops: CDR1 LGHNA, CDR2 YNFKEQ. V trimming: 0 bases; J trimming: 1 base; junction bases outside the gene matches: 3. This CDR3 has 16 residues. The CDR3 DNA sequence: TGTGCCAGCAGCCAAGAAGAGGGGGCCAGCAATCAGCCCCAGCATTTT. Translated, it gives CASSQEEGASNQPQHF.

CDR3 bases: TGTGCCAGCAGCGGGGACAGGGCCGAAAACACCATATATTTT. Its protein is CASSGDRAENTIYF. This chain uses TRBV5-4 with TRBJ1-3; 9 nucleotides agree with TRBD1. CDR1 SGHNT and CDR2 YYREEE come from the germline V gene (reference sequence). CDR3 size: 14 residues. Trimming cost V 4 bases and J 6 bases; bases outside gene matches: 5.